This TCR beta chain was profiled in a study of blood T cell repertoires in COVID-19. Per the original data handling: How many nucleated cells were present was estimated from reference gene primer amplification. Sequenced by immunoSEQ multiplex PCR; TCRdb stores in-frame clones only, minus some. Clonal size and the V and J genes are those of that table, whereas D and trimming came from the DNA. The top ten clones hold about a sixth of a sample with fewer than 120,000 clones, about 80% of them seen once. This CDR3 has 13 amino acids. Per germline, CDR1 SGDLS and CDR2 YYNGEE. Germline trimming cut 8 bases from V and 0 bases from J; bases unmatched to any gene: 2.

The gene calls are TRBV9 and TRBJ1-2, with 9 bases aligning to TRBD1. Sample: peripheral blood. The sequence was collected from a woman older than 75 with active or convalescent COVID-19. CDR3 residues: CASGQGPNYGYTF. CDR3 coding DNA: TGTGCCAGTGGACAGGGGCCTAACTATGGCTACACCTTC.